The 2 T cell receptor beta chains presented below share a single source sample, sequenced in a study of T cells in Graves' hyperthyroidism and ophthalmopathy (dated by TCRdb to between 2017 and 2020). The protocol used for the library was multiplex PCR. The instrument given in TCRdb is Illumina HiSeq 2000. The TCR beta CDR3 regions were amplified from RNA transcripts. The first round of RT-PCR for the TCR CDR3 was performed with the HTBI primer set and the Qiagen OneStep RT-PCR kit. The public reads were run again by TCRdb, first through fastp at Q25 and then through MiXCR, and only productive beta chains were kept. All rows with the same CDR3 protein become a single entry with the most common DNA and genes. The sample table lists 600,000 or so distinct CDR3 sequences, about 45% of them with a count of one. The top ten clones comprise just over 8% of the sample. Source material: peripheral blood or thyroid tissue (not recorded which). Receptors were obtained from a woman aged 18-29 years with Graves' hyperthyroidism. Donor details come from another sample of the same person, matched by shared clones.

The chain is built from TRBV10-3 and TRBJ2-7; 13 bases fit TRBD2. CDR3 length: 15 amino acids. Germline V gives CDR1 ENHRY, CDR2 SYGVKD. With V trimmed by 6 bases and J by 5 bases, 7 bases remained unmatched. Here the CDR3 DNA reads TGTGCCATCAGAGAGGGACTAGCGGGACAGAACGAGCAGTACTTC. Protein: CAIREGLAGQNEQYF.

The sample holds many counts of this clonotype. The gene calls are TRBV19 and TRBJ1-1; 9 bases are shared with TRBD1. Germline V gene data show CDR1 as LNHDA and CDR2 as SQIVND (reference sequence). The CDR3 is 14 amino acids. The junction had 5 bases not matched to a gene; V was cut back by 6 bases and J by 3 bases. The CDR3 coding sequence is TGTGCCAGTAGCCCCCGGGACAGGGACACTGAAGCTTTCTTT. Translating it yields CASSPRDRDTEAFF.